The 14 T cell receptor beta chains below all came from one sample that was sequenced in a study of T cells after posttransplantation cyclophosphamide. Methotrexate plus calcineurin inhibitor accompanied controls' myeloablative marrow transplants; sampling was 1 year later. Produced via immunoSEQ multiplex PCR; TCRdb's table is partial and in-frame only. In the table there are some 19,000 clones, around 89% of which are singletons. This specimen was PBMCs, taken approximately twelve months after allogeneic stem cell transplant with calcineurin inhibitor and methotrexate. The receptors stem from a female patient in her 30s who received an allogeneic stem cell transplant from an unrelated donor, was CMV-positive, and had acute and chronic GVHD. Certain T cells may be donor cells from the graft.

The V gene is TRBV30, the J gene TRBJ1-4; D is uncertain. V was trimmed by 4 bases and J by 5 bases, leaving 8 bases between them. Germline V gene sequence: CDR1 GTSNPN, CDR2 SVGIG (reference sequence). The CDR3 has 12 amino acids. CDR3 in amino acids: CAWTGPNEKLFF. The CDR3 region has the DNA TGTGCCTGGACAGGCCCCAATGAAAAACTGTTTTTT. The full variable domain, with the rest looked up from reference TRBV30 and TRBJ1-4, is SQTIHQWPATLVQPVGSPLSLECTVEGTSNPNLYWYRQAAGRGLQLLFYSVGIGQISSEVPQNLSASRPQDRQFILSSKKLLLSDSGFYLCAWTGPNEKLFFGSGTQLSVL.

The J gene is TRBJ2-5, the V gene TRBV11-3; 11 bases are a match to TRBD1. Trimming took 4 bases from V and 3 from J; bases not matched to a gene: 4. The germline V gene encodes CDR1 SGHNT and CDR2 YENEEA. The CDR3 spans 15 residues. CDR3: CASSSRDRGEETQYF. The CDR3 DNA sequence: TGTGCCAGCAGCTCCCGGGACAGGGGGGAAGAGACCCAGTACTTC.

The J gene is TRBJ2-3, the V gene TRBV11-3, with D unclear. The V end lost 1 base, the J end lost 8 bases, and 7 bases lay between the germline ends. The CDR3 contains 12 residues. Germline V gene data show CDR1 as SGHNT and CDR2 as YENEEA. DNA of the CDR3: TGTGCCAGCAGCTTAGGGTTAGCTACGCAGTATTTT. Its protein is CASSLGLATQYF.

This chain uses TRBV11-3 with TRBJ2-1; 8 bases line up with TRBD2. Germline-derived CDR1 and CDR2 are SGHNT and YENEEA. The CDR3 extends over 15 amino acids. Trimming cost V 0 bases and J 4 bases; bases outside gene matches: 2. The chain's CDR3 is CASSLEGTRYNEQFF. The CDR3 DNA reads as TGTGCCAGCAGCTTAGAAGGGACTAGGTACAATGAGCAGTTCTTC.

The chain employs TRBV4-3 and TRBJ1-1; a weak D match, TRBD1 (5 bases). This CDR3 has 14 residues. From germline, CDR1 is LGHNA and CDR2 YSLEER. The V and J ends lost 0 bases and 6 bases respectively, with 11 bases between them. As DNA, the CDR3 is TGCGCCAGCAGCCAAGACAGGGCTGGGGCTGAAGCTTTCTTT. This translates into CASSQDRAGAEAFF.

The rearrangement uses TRBV29-1 and TRBJ2-1; 7 nucleotides match TRBD1. Unmatched junction bases numbered 14, after V lost 5 bases and J lost 7 bases. Germline loops: CDR1 SQVTM, CDR2 ANQGSEA. The CDR3 extends over 15 amino acids. The CDR3 sequence is CSVRPVGRGWNEQFF. The CDR3 DNA is TGCAGCGTTCGCCCCGTGGGCAGGGGGTGGAATGAGCAGTTCTTC.

The V call is TRBV15, the J call TRBJ2-5; D perhaps matches TRBD1 (6 bases). The J call could be wrong; TRBJ2-7 is a better fit for the DNA end. Germline V CDR1 and CDR2: LNHNV, YYDKDF (reference sequence). The CDR3 is 15 residues long. The CDR3 loop reads CATSVPGTLSYEQYF. CDR3 DNA sequence: TGTGCCACCAGCGTACCCGGGACACTGTCCTACGAGCAGTACTTC.

This sequence joins TRBV10-3 and TRBJ2-1; unclear D gene. Trimming left V 3 bases short and J 0 bases short, with 3 bases between. Germline values: CDR1 ENHRY, CDR2 SYGVKD. This CDR3 has 13 amino acids. The CDR3 region is CAISDSSYNEQFF. CDR3 nucleotides: TGTGCCATCAGTGACAGCTCCTACAATGAGCAGTTCTTC.

This clone has a single count. This chain joins TRBV7-6 and TRBJ2-3; 16 positions match TRBD2. The CDR3 is made up of 18 amino acids. The junction had 6 bases not matched to a gene; V was cut back by 1 base and J by 5 bases. Germline assignment: CDR1 SGHVS and CDR2 FNYEAQ. CDR3 amino acids: CASSLVGLAGGRGDTQYF. CDR3 DNA sequence: TGTGCCAGCAGCTTAGTGGGACTAGCGGGAGGGAGAGGAGATACGCAGTATTTT.

This chain links TRBV11-3 with TRBJ2-3; TRBD2 aligns across 7 bases. With 2 bases clipped from V and 3 bases from J, the junction kept 5 bases outside the gene matches. Germline values: CDR1 SGHNT, CDR2 YENEEA. The CDR3 has 15 residues. CDR3 coding DNA: TGTGCCAGCAGCTTAATGGGAGGGTATACAGATACGCAGTATTTT. Its protein is CASSLMGGYTDTQYF. Drawing the rest from reference TRBV11-3 and TRBJ2-3, the complete variable domain is EAGVVQSPRYKIIEKKQPVAFWCNPISGHNTLYWYLQNLGQGPELLIRYENEEAVDDSQLPKDRFSAERLKGVDSTLKIQPAELGDSAVYLCASSLMGGYTDTQYFGPGTRLTVL.

The V gene is TRBV7-8, the J gene TRBJ1-6; TRBD1 agrees at 7 bases. The CDR3 sequence is 15 residues long. Germline V gene lookup returns CDR1 SGHVS and CDR2 FQNEAQ. The V gene end was trimmed by 5 bases and the J gene end by 10 bases; junction bases not matched to a gene: 11. The CDR3 reads CASSPTTGEYSPLHF. The CDR3 DNA reads TGTGCCAGCAGCCCCACCACAGGGGAGTACTCACCCCTCCACTTT.

This clone has a single count. This chain links TRBV5-1 with TRBJ2-3, with D possibly matching TRBD1 (6 bases). V was pared by 0 bases and J by 4 bases, with 9 bases between. There are 14 residues in the CDR3. The germline gives CDR1 SGHRS, CDR2 YFSETQ. CDR3 region: CASSLARGSDTQYF. CDR3 bases: TGCGCCAGCAGCTTGGCCAGGGGCTCAGATACGCAGTATTTT. Looking up the rest from reference TRBV5-1 and TRBJ2-3 gives the full variable domain: KAGVTQTPRYLIKTRGQQVTLSCSPISGHRSVSWYQQTPGQGLQFLFEYFSETQRNKGNFPGRFSGRQFSNSRSEMNVSTLELGDSALYLCASSLARGSDTQYFGPGTRLTVL.

V and J are TRBV10-1 and TRBJ2-3; 7 nucleotides line up with TRBD1. Per germline, CDR1 WNHNN and CDR2 SYGVQD (reference sequence). The J segment lost 0 bases and the V segment lost 3 bases, leaving 9 bases of the junction unmatched. The CDR3 consists of 17 residues. The DNA for the CDR3 is TGCGCCAGCAGTGACCTACAGGGACAGCCTAGCACAGATACGCAGTATTTT. Translation: CASSDLQGQPSTDTQYF.

J is TRBJ1-4 and V is TRBV29-1; 7 nucleotides match TRBD1. With V trimmed by 6 bases and J by 8 bases, 9 bases remained unmatched. The length of the CDR3 is 13 residues. The germline CDR1 and CDR2 sequences are SQVTM and ANQGSEA. DNA of the CDR3: TGCAGCGTGGGCAGGGGGAGAGGAGAAAAACTGTTTTTT. As protein: CSVGRGRGEKLFF.